Reported below is one T cell receptor (beta chain). The table lists this clonotype with many counts. Its antigen is not yet known. No base-level quality is on record; no much larger clone is a single base apart. These data belong to a study of CD8+CD57+ T cells in acquired aplastic anemia (dated by TCRdb to the late 2010s). In the study overall: A mean of around 3.3 ug of DNA, ranging from roughly 0.19 to 30 ug, was extracted from sorted CD4+ and CD8+ cells. An average of around 9.8 million reads for CD4+ cells and approximately 11 million reads for CD8+ cells was obtained from healthy donor samples.

In the study, sorted CD4+ and CD8+ blood T cells from patients with severe aplastic anemia and from healthy subjects underwent deep sequencing of TCR repertoires. Ficoll-Paque density gradient centrifugation was used to isolate peripheral blood mononuclear cells. CD4+ and CD8+ T cells were sorted by FACS or magnetic beads before DNA extraction. TCR beta VDJ combination and CDR3 sequence profiling used genomic DNA as the template. TCR repertoire sequencing was run on an Illumina HiSeq 2000. The published analysis was carried out like this. TRBV/TRBJ rearrangement plots, CDR3 size and DJ length profiles, and Simpson's diversity index were used to assess repertoires. The most abundant DNA sequence in the deep sequencing data was defined as the immunodominant clone. CDR3 amino acid sequences were checked for sharing between subjects and were compared against published repertoires and the VDJdb database. TCRdb handled the public reads itself, with Q25 trimming in fastp and clone calling in MiXCR, and kept productive beta chains. Each entry merges the rows of one CDR3 protein and shows their most common DNA and genes. The authors' filters were not applied to this entry. A total of some 240,000 distinct CDR3 sequences appear in this sample, around 32% of them only once. Together, the top ten hold 0.95% to 1.3% of the sample.

The full study reports these points: Around 28 CD8+ CDR3 sequences were found to be shared between patients and controls, but these sequences appeared to be highly expressed in patients and within the immunodominant clones of the patients. Patients and healthy controls showed no significant difference in CD8+ Simpson's diversity (P=0.060).

The sequenced material came from sorted CD4+, CD8+, or CD8+CD57+ T cells (not recorded which) from PBMCs. This clonotype was obtained from a human donor in good health, serving as a control.

The CDR3 corresponds to CASSIGQGGNTIYF. The base sequence is TGTGCCAGTAGTATAGGCCAAGGAGGAAACACCATATATTTT. Rearrangement joined TRBV19 to TRBJ1-3, with the D gene too uncertain to name. The CDR3 measures 14 amino acids from cysteine to phenylalanine. The read is trimmed to its CDR3 DNA, 42 bases read in frame from base 1. The germline V gene (reference sequence) sets CDR1 to LNHDA and CDR2 to SQIVND. V is cut by 1 base and J by 4 bases, and the space between the germline ends is 8 bases.